This TCR beta chain was found in a study of blood T cell repertoires in COVID-19. At the level of the study: The origin of the acute and convalescent COVID-19 samples was the United States, Italy and Spain.

V was clipped by 5 bases and J by 6 bases, with 23 bases between them. The CDR3 runs to 17 residues. CDR1 is LNHDA, CDR2 SQIVND, per germline (reference sequence). In the authors' workflow: Reference gene primer amplification in the assay estimated nucleated cell counts. Assay: immunoSEQ multiplex PCR; the TCRdb copy retains only in-frame clones and omits some. V and J calls and clone size are given by that table; D and trimming were obtained from the DNA. Among over 100,000 clones listed, 65% to 90% were seen once. The chain joins TRBV19 to TRBJ2-4; D may be TRBD2 (6 bases). The sample comprised peripheral blood. The origin of this receptor is an elderly man with acute or convalescent COVID-19. The CDR3 here is CASSSTVGGVPGNIQYF. In nucleotides, the CDR3 is TGTGCCAGTAGTTCCACAGTTGGCGGGGTCCCTGGAAACATTCAGTACTTC.